This entry features one T cell receptor beta chain sequence. The sample originates from a study of blood T cell repertoires in COVID-19. Germline-derived CDR1 and CDR2 are SGHNT and YYREEE (reference sequence). V lost 4 bases and J lost 7; bases outside the gene matches: 8. This CDR3 has 15 amino acids. As processed by the authors: Researchers report that nucleated cell counts were estimated from reference gene primer amplification. The data were produced by immunoSEQ multiplex PCR, yet TCRdb's version contains in-frame clones alone and is incomplete. The V and J calls and the clone size are those of that table, but D and trimming were determined from the DNA. The sample has around 400,000 clones; 91% are singletons.

The receptor's source is a middle-aged woman who had been exposed to COVID-19. V is TRBV5-4 and J is TRBJ1-6, with 7 bases matching TRBD1. Input material: PBMCs or T cells enriched from blood (not recorded which). This CDR3 reads CASSLPQGINSPLHF. The DNA for the CDR3 is TGTGCCAGCAGCCTACCACAGGGGATCAATTCACCCCTCCACTTT.